The clone carrying this T cell receptor beta chain turned up a few times. What it recognizes is unknown. These data are taken from a study of T cell repertoires in cytomegalovirus infection. Study-level information: CMV epitopes used comprised recently identified HLA-C-restricted ones and well-studied HLA-B-restricted ones. CMV infection plus the matching HLA type was flagged by public TCR beta signatures. Study outcomes and limitations: In two of eight donors, the top clonotype was HLA-C-restricted CMV-specific.

TCRdb redid the calling of the reads with MiXCR, one entry per CDR3 protein. This sample has roughly 860,000 distinct CDR3 sequences; 30% to 35% occur once, and the top ten carry 9.5% to 15%. The CDR3 runs 14 residues. Germline loops: CDR1 SEHNR, CDR2 FQNEAQ (reference sequence). Trimming took 3 bases from V and 5 from J, leaving 13 bases between them. This TCR came from a human donor in good health (CMV status not recorded). Some clones in this sample may be carry-over from other donors' samples. The V call is TRBV7-9, the J call TRBJ2-5, with no clear D. The sequencing here drew on cultured CD8+ T cells from PBMCs, taken from culture after CMV antigen stimulation. The CDR3 nucleotides read TGTGCCAGCAGCTTTGGGCAGAGAACCGAGACCCAGTACTTC. Amino acid sequence: CASSFGQRTETQYF.